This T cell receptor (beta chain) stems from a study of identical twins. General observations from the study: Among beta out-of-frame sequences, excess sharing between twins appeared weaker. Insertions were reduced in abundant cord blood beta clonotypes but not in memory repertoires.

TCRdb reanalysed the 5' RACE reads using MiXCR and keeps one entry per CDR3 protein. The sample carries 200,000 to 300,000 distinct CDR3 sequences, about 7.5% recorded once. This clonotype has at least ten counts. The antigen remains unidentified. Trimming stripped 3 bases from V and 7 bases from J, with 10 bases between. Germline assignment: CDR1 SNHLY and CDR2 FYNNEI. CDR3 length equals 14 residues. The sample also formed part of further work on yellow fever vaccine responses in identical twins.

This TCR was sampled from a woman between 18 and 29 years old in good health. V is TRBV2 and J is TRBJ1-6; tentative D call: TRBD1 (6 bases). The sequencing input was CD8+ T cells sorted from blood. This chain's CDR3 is CASSEGDTNSPLHF. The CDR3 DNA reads TGTGCCAGCAGTGAGGGGGACACCAATTCACCCCTCCACTTT.